These 23 T cell receptor beta chains were all obtained from the same sample, sequenced in a study of early T cells in non-severe SARS-CoV-2 infection. Each CDR3 protein is one row after TCRdb ran MiXCR on the 5' RACE reads. Of over 55,000 distinct CDR3 sequences in the sample, under 15% are singletons; the top ten hold roughly 2.5%. Sequencing used whole blood, obtained at baseline. The receptors originated from an adult who was a healthcare worker with PCR-confirmed SARS-CoV-2 infection or an uninfected control (not recorded which).

The chain combines TRBV2 with TRBJ2-1, with a possible D match to TRBD1 (5 bases). This CDR3 contains 13 residues. V dropped 4 bases and J dropped 10 bases, with 14 bases sitting between them. Germline V gene data show CDR1 as SNHLY and CDR2 as FYNNEI. This CDR3 reads CASSGPRVREQFF. The CDR3 DNA reads TGTGCCAGCAGTGGCCCCAGGGTCCGGGAGCAGTTCTTC.

This clonotype ranks as medium-sized. This sequence joins TRBV4-1 and TRBJ1-5; unclear D gene. This CDR3 contains 13 residues. With 4 bases removed from V and 6 bases from J, the gap between germline ends came to 10 bases. Germline CDR1 and CDR2: MGHRA and YSYEKL. The CDR3 here is CASSPEGTQPQHF. DNA for the CDR3: TGCGCCAGCAGCCCCGAGGGAACTCAGCCCCAGCATTTT.

This rearrangement joins TRBV5-1 to TRBJ2-5, with D unclear. Germline CDR1 is SGHRS and CDR2 is YFSETQ. V was pared by 5 bases and J by 4 bases, with 15 bases between. CDR3 length: 14 residues. The CDR3 loop is CASRRQVGSETQYF. The CDR3 DNA reads as TGCGCCAGCAGACGGCAGGTTGGGTCAGAGACCCAGTACTTC.

V usage is TRBV9 and J usage is TRBJ2-7; TRBD1 might be the D (6 bases). Germline-derived CDR1 and CDR2 are SGDLS and YYNGEE. The CDR3 spans 14 residues. Trimming removed 0 bases from V and 2 bases from J, with 9 bases in between. The CDR3 DNA is TGTGCCAGCAGCGTAGCGCAGGGGACCTACGAGCAGTACTTC. It yields the protein CASSVAQGTYEQYF.

This clonotype was counted a few times. The chain links TRBV7-2 to TRBJ2-5; perhaps TRBD2 as D (5 bases). The germline gives CDR1 SGHTA, CDR2 FQGNSA. The CDR3 consists of 13 residues. Trimming pared 6 bases from V and 9 bases from J, leaving 17 bases between. This CDR3 is CASSSSPNGAQYF. The CDR3 nucleotides read TGTGCCAGCAGTTCCTCCCCCAACGGGGCCCAGTACTTC.

This clonotype has ten or more counts. The J gene is TRBJ2-1, the V gene TRBV7-2; tentatively, D is TRBD1 (6 bases). Germline-derived CDR1 and CDR2 are SGHTA and FQGNSA. This CDR3 has 16 amino acids. V was clipped by 7 bases and J by 6 bases, with 22 bases between them. DNA for the CDR3: TGTGCCAGCACTTTAAGAGGGGGAGCCGTGGGCAATGAGCAGTTCTTC. Protein product: CASTLRGGAVGNEQFF.

This clonotype was recorded a few times. The V and J genes are TRBV5-1 and TRBJ1-1, with D possibly being TRBD1 (5 bases). The CDR3 contains 14 residues. The germline V gene has CDR1 SGHRS and CDR2 YFSETQ. The V gene lost 1 base and the J gene lost 4 bases, with 11 bases spanning the gap. CDR3 sequence reads: CASSLSRASTEAFF. CDR3 in DNA: TGCGCCAGCAGCTTGAGCAGGGCATCCACTGAAGCTTTCTTT.

This clonotype has just a few counts. V and J are TRBV5-1 and TRBJ2-1; D might be TRBD1 or TRBD2, each matching 5 bases. CDR1 and CDR2 from the germline V gene are SGHRS and YFSETQ. The V gene lost 4 bases and the J gene lost 0 bases, with 8 bases spanning the gap. There are 14 residues in the CDR3. The CDR3: CASSGGLSYNEQFF. CDR3 bases: TGCGCCAGCAGCGGGGGTCTCTCCTACAATGAGCAGTTCTTC.

This rearrangement joins TRBV29-1 to TRBJ2-3; D might be TRBD1 or TRBD2, each matching 5 bases. The germline V gene encodes CDR1 SQVTM and CDR2 ANQGSEA. This CDR3 comprises 13 residues. Trimming removed 6 bases from V and 2 bases from J, with 12 bases in between. The CDR3 DNA is TGCAGCGTGGATGGGACGGCCACAGATACGCAGTATTTT. This sequence encodes CSVDGTATDTQYF.

This rearrangement joins TRBV6-5 to TRBJ2-7; 10 nucleotides match TRBD2. The CDR3 consists of 16 residues. The J segment lost 4 bases and the V segment lost 6 bases, leaving 12 bases of the junction unmatched. Germline assignment: CDR1 MNHEY and CDR2 SVGAGI. CDR3: CASRWTSGGGIYEQYF. The CDR3 DNA reads as TGTGCCAGCAGATGGACTAGCGGAGGGGGTATTTACGAGCAGTACTTC.

This clonotype showed up many times. The rearrangement links TRBV5-8 to TRBJ2-7; D is possibly TRBD1 (5 bases). The CDR3 runs 16 residues. V lost 0 bases and J 0 bases, leaving 13 bases between the germline ends. Germline V gene data show CDR1 as SGHTS and CDR2 as YDEGEE. The CDR3 DNA follows: TGTGCCAGCAGCTTGGTTATCGGACAATACTCCTACGAGCAGTACTTC. This gives the protein CASSLVIGQYSYEQYF.

This chain links TRBV29-1 with TRBJ2-1; 7 bases agree with TRBD2. Trimming took 6 bases from V and 5 from J; bases not matched to a gene: 7. CDR1 and CDR2 (germline): SQVTM, ANQGSEA. The CDR3 extends over 13 amino acids. The CDR3 DNA reads as TGCAGCGTGGGGGGGGTAGCCCACAATGAGCAGTTCTTC. It is translated as CSVGGVAHNEQFF.

This clonotype was observed a few times. The chain couples TRBV20-1 to TRBJ2-1, with D perhaps TRBD1 (6 bases). The CDR3 is made up of 13 amino acids. Germline CDR1 is DFQATT and CDR2 is SNEGSKA (reference sequence). Trimming stripped 0 bases from V and 7 bases from J, with 10 bases between. For the CDR3, the DNA is TGCAGTGCTAGAGACTTCAGGGGAAATGAGCAGTTCTTC. Translated, it gives CSARDFRGNEQFF.

This clonotype was detected ten times or more. This sequence joins TRBV7-9 and TRBJ2-1; D might be TRBD1 or TRBD2, each matching 5 bases. The V and J ends lost 5 bases and 5 bases respectively, with 13 bases between them. Germline lookup yields CDR1 SEHNR and CDR2 FQNEAQ (reference sequence). The CDR3 extends over 14 amino acids. The CDR3 loop is CASSPGTDNNEQFF. DNA of the CDR3: TGTGCCAGCAGCCCCGGGACGGATAACAATGAGCAGTTCTTC.

The V and J genes are TRBV7-8 and TRBJ2-4, with 11 positions matching TRBD1. The V gene end was trimmed by 2 bases and the J gene end by 0 bases; junction bases not matched to a gene: 9. CDR3 length equals 19 residues. Germline lookup yields CDR1 SGHVS and CDR2 FQNEAQ. The CDR3 DNA reads as TGTGCCAGCAGCTTACCCCCGGGACAGGGGGAACAAGCCAAAAACATTCAGTACTTC. The encoded protein is CASSLPPGQGEQAKNIQYF.

This clonotype has at least ten counts. The chain couples TRBV3-1 to TRBJ1-6, with D tentatively TRBD1 (6 bases). The CDR3 length is 15 residues. Germline V gene lookup returns CDR1 LGHDT and CDR2 YNNKEL (reference sequence). The V end was cut by 0 bases, the J end by 10 bases, with 13 bases between. CDR3 sequence (DNA): TGTGCCAGCAGCCAAGACGCAGGGGACGGGTCACCCCTCCACTTT. It codes for CASSQDAGDGSPLHF.

This clonotype was seen ten or more times. The chain is built from TRBV6-2 or TRBV6-3 and TRBJ2-3; 7 bases agree with TRBD2. V lost 2 bases to trimming and J lost 2 bases; unmatched junction nucleotides: 4. This CDR3 comprises 15 residues. Germline CDR1 reads MNHEY; CDR2 reads SVGEGT. The CDR3 sequence is CASSYQRGPTDTQYF. The CDR3 DNA reads as TGTGCCAGCAGTTACCAGCGGGGCCCCACAGATACGCAGTATTTT.

The rearrangement uses TRBV10-3 and TRBJ1-1; perhaps TRBD1 as D (5 bases). V was trimmed by 4 bases and J by 6 bases, leaving 21 bases between them. The CDR3 loop spans 16 amino acids. CDR1 ENHRY and CDR2 SYGVKD come from the germline V gene. CDR3 nucleotide sequence: TGTGCCATCAGTGCCCCACGGGGGGAGGGAGACCCTGAAGCTTTCTTT. This sequence encodes CAISAPRGEGDPEAFF.

This clonotype occurred a few times. Here the CDR3 DNA reads TGTGCCAGCACCGGGACAGGGGGAGGACAGCCCCAGCATTTT. Protein: CASTGTGGGQPQHF. The rearrangement joins TRBV12-3 or TRBV12-4 to TRBJ1-5, with 11 bases lining up with TRBD1. The CDR3 loop spans 14 amino acids. The J segment lost 7 bases and the V segment lost 7 bases, leaving 6 bases of the junction unmatched.

At least ten counts were recorded for this clonotype. This chain uses TRBV3-1 with TRBJ2-7; D is possibly TRBD1 (6 bases). This CDR3 has 19 residues. The germline V gene has CDR1 LGHDT and CDR2 YNNKEL (reference sequence). V dropped 5 bases and J dropped 0 bases, with 26 bases sitting between them. The CDR3 DNA is TGTGCCAGCAGCTCAACCGTTGGGACATCAAGACAGATCTCCTACGAGCAGTACTTC. Translating gives CASSSTVGTSRQISYEQYF.

This clonotype was seen more than once but under ten times. This chain connects TRBV2 to TRBJ2-1, with 7 bases matching TRBD2. The CDR3 runs 11 residues. The germline V gene encodes CDR1 SNHLY and CDR2 FYNNEI. CDR3 DNA sequence: TGTGGAACTAGCGACTACAATGAGCAGTTCTTC. Residues: CGTSDYNEQFF. Full variable domain (outside the CDR3, taken from reference TRBV2 and TRBJ2-1): EPEVTQTPSHQVTQMGQEVILRCVPISNHLYFYWYRQILGQKVEFLVSFYNNEISEKSEIFDDQFSVERPDGSNFTLKIRSTKLEDSAMYFCGTSDYNEQFFGPGTRLTVL.

This clonotype appeared a few times. J is TRBJ1-1 and V is TRBV7-2, with 10 bases that match TRBD1. The trim removed 5 bases at V and 3 bases at J, leaving 3 bases unmatched. Germline CDR1 SGHTA, CDR2 FQGNSA. This CDR3 has 14 amino acids. The CDR3 sequence: CASSPDRGHTEAFF. In DNA form, the CDR3 reads TGTGCCAGCAGCCCCGACAGGGGGCACACTGAAGCTTTCTTT.

The gene calls are TRBV28 and TRBJ2-3; D is unclear. Germline V gene lookup returns CDR1 MDHEN and CDR2 SYDVKM. V lost 5 bases, J lost 2 bases, and 20 bases lay in between. This CDR3 has 17 residues. The CDR3 region is CASSGIIGFGHTDTQYF. CDR3 coding DNA: TGTGCCAGCAGTGGGATCATCGGGTTTGGTCACACAGATACGCAGTATTTT.